This T cell receptor (beta chain) was captured in a study of Graves' ophthalmopathy and Graves' hyperthyroidism. Study summary: Investigators collected peripheral blood at initial diagnosis, before any treatment was given. Study findings and constraints: The study's model predicted ophthalmopathy progression at roughly 69% sensitivity and about 72% specificity.

In this sample, this clonotype turned up a few times. No antigen is known for it. RNA transcripts served as template for amplifying TCR beta CDR3 sequences. The authors performed first-round RT-PCR with HTBI primers and then a second-round multiplex PCR. TCRdb re-analysed the multiplex PCR reads in MiXCR, keeping a single row per CDR3 protein. The sample comprises over 650,000 distinct CDR3 sequences, under 50% of which are singletons, and over 2.5% rests with the top ten. The CDR3 spans 16 residues. Trimming removed 4 bases from V and 1 base from J, with 16 bases in between. The V gene's germline CDR1 is MNHNY and CDR2 SVGAGI (reference sequence).

This receptor was taken from an adult man with Graves' ophthalmopathy. The chain carries TRBV6-6 and TRBJ1-1; D perhaps matches TRBD1 (6 bases). Input material: peripheral blood. The CDR3 nucleotides read TGTGCCAGCAGTTTGCCTCCCGGGGGCGGGAACACTGAAGCTTTCTTT. It codes for CASSLPPGGGNTEAFF.